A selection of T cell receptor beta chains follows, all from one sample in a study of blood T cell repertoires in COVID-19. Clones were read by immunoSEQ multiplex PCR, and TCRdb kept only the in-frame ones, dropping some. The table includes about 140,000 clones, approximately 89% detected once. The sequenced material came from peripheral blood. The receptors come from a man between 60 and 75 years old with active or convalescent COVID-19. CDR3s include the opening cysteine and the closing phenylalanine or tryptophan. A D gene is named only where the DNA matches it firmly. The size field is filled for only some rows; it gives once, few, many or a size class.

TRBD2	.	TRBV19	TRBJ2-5	CASSIGFLAGLQETQYF	TGTGCCAGTAGTATAGGCTTCCTAGCGGGACTCCAAGAGACCCAGTACTTC
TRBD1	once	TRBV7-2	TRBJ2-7	CASSPLGTGGSEQYF	TGTGCCAGCAGCCCCTTGGGGACAGGGGGTTCCGAGCAGTACTTC
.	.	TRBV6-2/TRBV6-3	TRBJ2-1	CASSYDGDEQFF	TGTGCCAGCAGTTACGATGGAGATGAGCAGTTCTTC
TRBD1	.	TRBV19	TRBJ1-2	CASSPDRGLGYTF	TGTGCCAGTAGTCCGGACAGGGGTCTCGGCTACACCTTC
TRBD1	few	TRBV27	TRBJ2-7	CASSTWTGGSYEQYF	TGTGCCAGCAGTACCTGGACAGGGGGCTCCTACGAGCAGTACTTC
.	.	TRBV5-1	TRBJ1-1	CASSPTSNWGPEAFF	TGCGCCAGCAGCCCGACGTCAAACTGGGGCCCTGAAGCTTTCTTT
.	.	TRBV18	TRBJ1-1	CASSTGNTEAFF	TGTGCCAGCTCGACGGGGAACACTGAAGCTTTCTTT
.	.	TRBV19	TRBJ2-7	CASSIVKRGEQYF	TGTGCCAGTAGTATTGTGAAGAGAGGCGAGCAGTACTTC
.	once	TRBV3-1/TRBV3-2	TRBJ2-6	CASSQPLGGTANSGANVLTF	TGTGCCAGCAGCCAACCCTTAGGCGGGACAGCCAACTCTGGGGCCAACGTCCTGACTTTC
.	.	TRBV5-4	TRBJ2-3	CASSLFSNTQYF	TGTGCCAGCAGCTTGTTCAGTAATACGCAGTATTTT
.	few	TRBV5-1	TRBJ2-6	CASSLAGTGANVLTF	TGCGCCAGCAGCTTGGCAGGGACTGGGGCCAACGTCCTGACTTTC
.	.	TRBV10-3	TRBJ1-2	CAISDGSNYGYTF	TGTGCCATCAGTGATGGCAGTAACTATGGCTACACCTTC
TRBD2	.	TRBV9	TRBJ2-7	CASSVGGTRNEQYF	TGTGCCAGCAGCGTAGGCGGGACTAGAAACGAGCAGTACTTC
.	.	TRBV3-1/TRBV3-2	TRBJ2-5	CASSQDTFQETQYF	TGTGCCAGCAGCCAAGATACATTCCAAGAGACCCAGTACTTC
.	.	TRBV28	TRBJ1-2	CASSEGPLGYTF	TGTGCCAGCAGTGAGGGTCCTCTAGGCTACACCTTC
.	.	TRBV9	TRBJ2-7	CASSPRLSSYEQYF	TGTGCCAGCAGCCCTCGACTGAGCTCCTACGAGCAGTACTTC
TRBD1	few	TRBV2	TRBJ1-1	CASRDRGRTEAFF	TGTGCCAGCAGGGACAGGGGAAGAACTGAAGCTTTCTTT
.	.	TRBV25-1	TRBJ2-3	CASSAGESGSTDTQYF	TGTGCCAGCAGTGCCGGGGAGTCGGGCAGCACAGATACGCAGTATTTT
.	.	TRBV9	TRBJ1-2	CASSAREDYGYTF	TGTGCCAGCAGCGCACGGGAGGATTATGGCTACACCTTC
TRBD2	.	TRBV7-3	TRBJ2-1	CASSLRLPGLAEYNEQFF	TGTGCCAGCAGCTTACGGCTCCCGGGACTAGCGGAATACAATGAGCAGTTCTTC
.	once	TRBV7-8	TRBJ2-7	CASSLTYEQYF	TGTGCCAGCAGCCTCACCTACGAGCAGTACTTC
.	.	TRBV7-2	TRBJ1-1	CASSLVPGSTEAFF	TGTGCCAGCAGCTTAGTGCCAGGATCCACTGAAGCTTTCTTT
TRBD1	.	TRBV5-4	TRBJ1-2	CASSPDRGLYGYTF	TGTGCCAGCAGTCCCGACAGGGGGCTTTATGGCTACACCTTC
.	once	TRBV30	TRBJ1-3	CAGTDWSGNTIYF	TGTGCCGGGACGGACTGGTCTGGAAACACCATATATTTT
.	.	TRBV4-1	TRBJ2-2	CASSRPGKGDTGELFF	TGCGCCAGCAGCCGGCCTGGAAAGGGGGACACCGGGGAGCTGTTTTTT
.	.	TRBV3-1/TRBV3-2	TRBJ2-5	CASSEGSQGQETQYF	TGTGCCAGCAGCGAAGGGTCCCAGGGCCAAGAGACCCAGTACTTC
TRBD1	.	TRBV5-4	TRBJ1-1	CATDRGQGEAFF	TGTGCCACCGACAGGGGGCAAGGTGAAGCTTTCTTT
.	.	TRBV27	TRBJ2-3	CASNPGRGTHTDTQYF	TGTGCCAGCAACCCCGGACGGGGGACTCACACAGATACGCAGTATTTT
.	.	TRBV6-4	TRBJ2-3	CASSGGLGSTDTQYF	TGTGCCAGCAGTGGGGGACTGGGAAGCACAGATACGCAGTATTTT
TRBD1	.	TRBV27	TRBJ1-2	CASSRQGANYGYTF	TGTGCCAGCAGTCGACAGGGGGCGAACTATGGCTACACCTTC
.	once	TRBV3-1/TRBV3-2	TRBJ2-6	CASSPSIASGANVLTF	TGTGCCAGCAGCCCCAGTATAGCCTCTGGGGCCAACGTCCTGACTTTC
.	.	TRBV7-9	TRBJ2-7	CASSPNPVPQYF	TGTGCCAGCAGCCCGAACCCGGTTCCTCAGTACTTC
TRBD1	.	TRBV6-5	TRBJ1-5	CASKSRQGPQPQHF	TGTGCCAGCAAGAGCCGACAGGGTCCCCAGCCCCAGCATTTT